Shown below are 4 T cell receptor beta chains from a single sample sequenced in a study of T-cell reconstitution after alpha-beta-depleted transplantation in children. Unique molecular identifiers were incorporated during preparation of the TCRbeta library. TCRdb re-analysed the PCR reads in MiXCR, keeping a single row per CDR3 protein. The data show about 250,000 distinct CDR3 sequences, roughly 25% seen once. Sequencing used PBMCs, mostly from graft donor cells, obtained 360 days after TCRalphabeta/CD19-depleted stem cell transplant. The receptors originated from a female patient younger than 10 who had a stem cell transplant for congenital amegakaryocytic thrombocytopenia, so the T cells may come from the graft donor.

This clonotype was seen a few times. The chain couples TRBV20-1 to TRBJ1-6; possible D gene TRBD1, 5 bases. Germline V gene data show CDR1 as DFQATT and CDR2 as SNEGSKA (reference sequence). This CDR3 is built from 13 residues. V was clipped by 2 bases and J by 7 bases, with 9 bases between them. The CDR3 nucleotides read TGCAGTGCTAGACAGGGCAAGAATTCACCCCTCCACTTT. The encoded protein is CSARQGKNSPLHF.

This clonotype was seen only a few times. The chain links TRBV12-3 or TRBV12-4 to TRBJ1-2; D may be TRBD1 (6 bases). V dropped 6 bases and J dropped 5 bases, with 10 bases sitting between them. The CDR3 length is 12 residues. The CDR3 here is CASSPDRYGYTF. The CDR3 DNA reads TGTGCCAGCAGCCCGGACAGATATGGCTACACCTTC.

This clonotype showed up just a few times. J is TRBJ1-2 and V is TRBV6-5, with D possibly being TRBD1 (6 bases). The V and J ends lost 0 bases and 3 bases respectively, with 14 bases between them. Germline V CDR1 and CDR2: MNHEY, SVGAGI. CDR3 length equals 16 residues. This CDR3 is CASSYSSLGGYYGYTF. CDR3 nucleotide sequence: TGTGCCAGCAGTTACTCGAGCCTGGGGGGCTACTATGGCTACACCTTC.

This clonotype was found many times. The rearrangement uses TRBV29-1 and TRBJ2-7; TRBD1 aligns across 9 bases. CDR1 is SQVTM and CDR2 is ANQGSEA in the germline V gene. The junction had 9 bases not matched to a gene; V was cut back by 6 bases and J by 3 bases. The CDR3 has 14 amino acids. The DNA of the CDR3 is TGCAGCGTGGGGACCGGGGGACAGGGCTACGAGCAGTACTTC. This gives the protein CSVGTGGQGYEQYF.